The rows below give T cell receptor beta chains drawn from one sample of a study of T cells in localized non-small cell lung cancer. TCRdb's table, derived via immunoSEQ multiplex PCR, lists solely in-frame clones and lacks some. The table lists around 26,000 clones, around 90% of them singletons. Specimen: peripheral blood, collected before any cancer treatment. The receptors come from a woman between 35 and 70 years old with stage I lung adenocarcinoma. Each CDR3 is given with its conserved first and last residue. The D gene is left open where the match is weak. A clone size is listed for some rows: how often the clone was seen (once, few, many), or a class if it is expanded.

CDR3 length: 15
clone size: -
J gene: TRBJ1-2
D gene: TRBD1
V gene: TRBV9
CDR3 DNA: TGTGCCAGCAGCGGGACAGGGAGGCGGAACTATGGCTACACCTTC
CDR3 protein: CASSGTGRRNYGYTF

CDR3 length: 15
clone size: -
J gene: TRBJ2-3
D gene: TRBD1
V gene: TRBV18
CDR3 DNA: TGTGCCAGCTCCCGACGGGACAGGAACACAGATACGCAGTATTTT
CDR3 protein: CASSRRDRNTDTQYF

CDR3 length: 14
clone size: -
J gene: TRBJ2-7
D gene: TRBD1
V gene: TRBV18
CDR3 DNA: TGTGCCAGCTCACCCGGGACAGGGCCTGAAGAGCAGTACTTC
CDR3 protein: CASSPGTGPEEQYF

CDR3 length: 17
clone size: -
J gene: TRBJ1-6
D gene: -
V gene: TRBV27
CDR3 DNA: TGTGCCAGCAGTTTAGGTAGTAACAGCCCCATTGATTCACCCCTCCACTTT
CDR3 protein: CASSLGSNSPIDSPLHF

CDR3 length: 14
clone size: -
J gene: TRBJ1-6
D gene: -
V gene: TRBV10-3
CDR3 DNA: TGTGCCATCCGGGAGGTTGGAAGAAATTCACCCCTCCACTTT
CDR3 protein: CAIREVGRNSPLHF

CDR3 length: 15
clone size: large
J gene: TRBJ2-7
D gene: TRBD2
V gene: TRBV28
CDR3 DNA: TGTGCCAGCAGCCGTGGACTAGCGGGGGCTTACGAGCAGTACTTC
CDR3 protein: CASSRGLAGAYEQYF

CDR3 length: 13
clone size: -
J gene: TRBJ1-1
D gene: -
V gene: TRBV5-5
CDR3 DNA: TGTGCCAGCAGATTGACAGGGAACACTGAAGCTTTCTTT
CDR3 protein: CASRLTGNTEAFF

CDR3 length: 16
clone size: -
J gene: TRBJ1-6
D gene: -
V gene: TRBV6-1
CDR3 DNA: TGTGCCAGCAGTGGACAGTCATTCTCCTATAATTCACCCCTCCACTTT
CDR3 protein: CASSGQSFSYNSPLHF

CDR3 length: 11
clone size: -
J gene: TRBJ2-5
D gene: -
V gene: TRBV2
CDR3 DNA: TGTGCCAGCAAAAGCGAGGAGACCCAGTACTTC
CDR3 protein: CASKSEETQYF

CDR3 length: 15
clone size: -
J gene: TRBJ2-3
D gene: -
V gene: TRBV28
CDR3 DNA: TGTGCCAGCAGTTTAACTCATCTAAGCACAGATACGCAGTATTTT
CDR3 protein: CASSLTHLSTDTQYF

CDR3 length: 15
clone size: -
J gene: TRBJ2-2
D gene: -
V gene: TRBV19
CDR3 DNA: TGTGCCAGTAGTCTCTCGGTGCGGGCCACCGGGGAGCTGTTTTTT
CDR3 protein: CASSLSVRATGELFF

CDR3 length: 14
clone size: -
J gene: TRBJ2-7
D gene: -
V gene: TRBV5-1
CDR3 DNA: TGCGCCAGCAGCTTCCGGGACGGCACCTACGAGCAGTACTTC
CDR3 protein: CASSFRDGTYEQYF

CDR3 length: 15
clone size: -
J gene: TRBJ2-1
D gene: TRBD2
V gene: TRBV7-2
CDR3 DNA: TGTGCCAGCAGGCCGGGACTAGCGCGTTTCAATGAGCAGTTCTTC
CDR3 protein: CASRPGLARFNEQFF

CDR3 length: 15
clone size: -
J gene: TRBJ2-7
D gene: TRBD2
V gene: TRBV2
CDR3 DNA: TGTGCCAGCAAGAGGGGCCAGCGGGAGCAGTACGAGCAGTACTTC
CDR3 protein: CASKRGQREQYEQYF

CDR3 length: 15
clone size: -
J gene: TRBJ1-2
D gene: -
V gene: TRBV6-1
CDR3 DNA: TGTGCCAGCAGTGAAGATTCGGGCCAGCGGAGTGGCTACACCTTC
CDR3 protein: CASSEDSGQRSGYTF

CDR3 length: 16
clone size: -
J gene: TRBJ2-3
D gene: TRBD1
V gene: TRBV9
CDR3 DNA: TGTGCCAGCAGCGTCTCCGGGACAGGGGGTAGCGATACGCAGTATTTT
CDR3 protein: CASSVSGTGGSDTQYF

CDR3 length: 13
clone size: -
J gene: TRBJ1-2
D gene: -
V gene: TRBV9
CDR3 DNA: TGTGCCAGCAGCGTAGAAGGGGTGAATGGCTACACCTTC
CDR3 protein: CASSVEGVNGYTF

CDR3 length: 11
clone size: -
J gene: TRBJ2-7
D gene: -
V gene: TRBV18
CDR3 DNA: TGTGCCAGCTCATCAGACTACGAGCAGTACTTC
CDR3 protein: CASSSDYEQYF

CDR3 length: 14
clone size: once
J gene: TRBJ2-3
D gene: -
V gene: TRBV11-3
CDR3 DNA: TGTGCCAGCAGTCAGGGGTCTAGCACAGATACGCAGTATTTT
CDR3 protein: CASSQGSSTDTQYF

CDR3 length: 14
clone size: -
J gene: TRBJ2-3
D gene: TRBD1
V gene: TRBV7-2
CDR3 DNA: TGTGCCAGCAGGTCCACAGGGGTCACAGATACGCAGTATTTT
CDR3 protein: CASRSTGVTDTQYF

CDR3 length: 14
clone size: -
J gene: TRBJ1-6
D gene: -
V gene: TRBV9
CDR3 DNA: TGTGCCAGCAGCGTAGAAGGGGTAGGTGTCACCCTCCACTTT
CDR3 protein: CASSVEGVGVTLHF

CDR3 length: 15
clone size: -
J gene: TRBJ2-5
D gene: TRBD2
V gene: TRBV9
CDR3 DNA: TGTGCCAGCAGCGTAGCGGGAGGGCCTATAGAGACCCAGTACTTC
CDR3 protein: CASSVAGGPIETQYF

CDR3 length: 15
clone size: -
J gene: TRBJ2-2
D gene: TRBD1
V gene: TRBV14
CDR3 DNA: TGTGCCAGCAGCCGCGGGACAGGGGGCATCGGGGAGCTGTTTTTT
CDR3 protein: CASSRGTGGIGELFF

CDR3 length: 12
clone size: -
J gene: TRBJ2-1
D gene: -
V gene: TRBV30
CDR3 DNA: TGTGCCTGGAGCGGGAGTGGTAATGAGCAGTTCTTC
CDR3 protein: CAWSGSGNEQFF

CDR3 length: 12
clone size: -
J gene: TRBJ1-5
D gene: -
V gene: TRBV10-3
CDR3 DNA: TGTGCCATCGGACAGACAAATCAGCCCCAGCATTTT
CDR3 protein: CAIGQTNQPQHF

CDR3 length: 15
clone size: -
J gene: TRBJ2-3
D gene: TRBD2
V gene: TRBV5-6
CDR3 DNA: TGTGCCAGCAGCTTGGTGGGGGGGAGCACAGATACGCAGTATTTT
CDR3 protein: CASSLVGGSTDTQYF

CDR3 length: 15
clone size: -
J gene: TRBJ2-1
D gene: -
V gene: TRBV9
CDR3 DNA: TGTGCCAGCAGCGTACGGGACATCTCCTACAATGAGCAGTTCTTC
CDR3 protein: CASSVRDISYNEQFF

CDR3 length: 15
clone size: -
J gene: TRBJ1-1
D gene: -
V gene: TRBV11-3
CDR3 DNA: TGTGCCAGCAGCTTAGGCAACACTCTGAACACTGAAGCTTTCTTT
CDR3 protein: CASSLGNTLNTEAFF

CDR3 length: 13
clone size: -
J gene: TRBJ2-5
D gene: -
V gene: TRBV19
CDR3 DNA: TGTGCCAGTAGTATAGGCAGGGAAGAGACCCAGTACTTC
CDR3 protein: CASSIGREETQYF

CDR3 length: 15
clone size: -
J gene: TRBJ1-1
D gene: -
V gene: TRBV7-2
CDR3 DNA: TGTGCCAGCAGCCCTCGGGGCACAACGAACACTGAAGCTTTCTTT
CDR3 protein: CASSPRGTTNTEAFF

CDR3 length: 13
clone size: -
J gene: TRBJ1-5
D gene: -
V gene: TRBV28
CDR3 DNA: TGTGCCAGCAGTTTATTTTTTACTCAGCCCCAGCATTTT
CDR3 protein: CASSLFFTQPQHF

CDR3 length: 12
clone size: -
J gene: TRBJ2-3
D gene: TRBD1
V gene: TRBV27
CDR3 DNA: TGTGCCAGCAGTAGACAGGGGGGAACGCAGTATTTT
CDR3 protein: CASSRQGGTQYF

CDR3 length: 13
clone size: -
J gene: TRBJ1-1
D gene: -
V gene: TRBV6-5
CDR3 DNA: TGTGCCAGCAGCCAGGGTATGAACACTGAAGCTTTCTTT
CDR3 protein: CASSQGMNTEAFF

CDR3 length: 14
clone size: -
J gene: TRBJ2-3
D gene: -
V gene: TRBV6-1
CDR3 DNA: TGTGCCAGCCAAGAGATGGGGAACACAGATACGCAGTATTTT
CDR3 protein: CASQEMGNTDTQYF

CDR3 length: 15
clone size: -
J gene: TRBJ1-5
D gene: -
V gene: TRBV6-6
CDR3 DNA: TGTGCCAGCAGTTACGAAGGGGTGAGCAATCAGCCCCAGCATTTT
CDR3 protein: CASSYEGVSNQPQHF

CDR3 length: 16
clone size: -
J gene: TRBJ1-6
D gene: -
V gene: TRBV11-2
CDR3 DNA: TGTGCCAGCAGCTTACGGGGGCGAGACTATAATTCACCCCTCCACTTT
CDR3 protein: CASSLRGRDYNSPLHF

CDR3 length: 16
clone size: -
J gene: TRBJ2-2
D gene: TRBD2
V gene: TRBV7-8
CDR3 DNA: TGTGCCAGCAGCATGATGAGCGGGAGTAACACCGGGGAGCTGTTTTTT
CDR3 protein: CASSMMSGSNTGELFF

CDR3 length: 19
clone size: -
J gene: TRBJ2-3
D gene: TRBD1
V gene: TRBV19
CDR3 DNA: TGTGCCAGGAACGAACTGGACAGGGGACGTCGCAACAACACAGATACGCAGTATTTT
CDR3 protein: CARNELDRGRRNNTDTQYF

CDR3 length: 14
clone size: -
J gene: TRBJ2-7
D gene: -
V gene: TRBV11-2
CDR3 DNA: TGTGCCAGCAGCGCCCGACAGTGGAACTACGAGCAGTACTTC
CDR3 protein: CASSARQWNYEQYF

CDR3 length: 13
clone size: -
J gene: TRBJ2-5
D gene: -
V gene: TRBV19
CDR3 DNA: TGTGCCAGTAGTAGCTCGTACCAAGAGACCCAGTACTTC
CDR3 protein: CASSSSYQETQYF

CDR3 length: 16
clone size: -
J gene: TRBJ2-1
D gene: -
V gene: TRBV21-1
CDR3 DNA: TGTGCCAGCAGCAAAGCACCGGGACGTAGTCGTAAGGAGCAGTTCTTC
CDR3 protein: CASSKAPGRSRKEQFF

CDR3 length: 11
clone size: -
J gene: TRBJ1-2
D gene: TRBD1
V gene: TRBV30
CDR3 DNA: TGTGCCTGCGACAGGGGAAAAGGCTACACCTTC
CDR3 protein: CACDRGKGYTF

CDR3 length: 12
clone size: once
J gene: TRBJ2-2
D gene: -
V gene: TRBV12-5
CDR3 DNA: TGTGCTAGTGGTGTATCCGCCGGGGAGCTGTTTTTT
CDR3 protein: CASGVSAGELFF

CDR3 length: 16
clone size: -
J gene: TRBJ1-2
D gene: TRBD1
V gene: TRBV4-3
CDR3 DNA: TGCGCCAGCAGCCAGGAGACAGGGAGAGGCTTCTATGGCTACACCTTC
CDR3 protein: CASSQETGRGFYGYTF

CDR3 length: 14
clone size: once
J gene: TRBJ2-4
D gene: -
V gene: TRBV4-3
CDR3 DNA: TGCGCCAGCAGCCCAGGGCAGGGTAGGGACATTCAGTACTTC
CDR3 protein: CASSPGQGRDIQYF

CDR3 length: 15
clone size: -
J gene: TRBJ2-1
D gene: -
V gene: TRBV2
CDR3 DNA: TGTGCCAGCAGCGTTATCTTGGGGGCGCTCAATGAGCAGTTCTTC
CDR3 protein: CASSVILGALNEQFF

CDR3 length: 14
clone size: -
J gene: TRBJ1-1
D gene: TRBD1
V gene: TRBV19
CDR3 DNA: TGTGCCAGTAGGTGGGGGGACAGGGGCACTGAAGCTTTCTTT
CDR3 protein: CASRWGDRGTEAFF

CDR3 length: 17
clone size: -
J gene: TRBJ2-7
D gene: -
V gene: TRBV7-7
CDR3 DNA: TGTGCCAGCAGCCCCATCCCACGCCTGCGCGGATGCTACGAGCAGTACTTC
CDR3 protein: CASSPIPRLRGCYEQYF

CDR3 length: 14
clone size: -
J gene: TRBJ2-7
D gene: TRBD2
V gene: TRBV11-3
CDR3 DNA: TGTGCCAGCAGCCCCTGGACTAGTGGCTACGAGCAGTACTTC
CDR3 protein: CASSPWTSGYEQYF

CDR3 length: 15
clone size: -
J gene: TRBJ1-4
D gene: TRBD1
V gene: TRBV11-3
CDR3 DNA: TGTGCCAGCAGCTCAAGGGGGCAGGCTAATGAAAAACTGTTTTTT
CDR3 protein: CASSSRGQANEKLFF

CDR3 length: 11
clone size: -
J gene: TRBJ2-7
D gene: -
V gene: TRBV19
CDR3 DNA: TGTGCCAGTAGTATGAACTACGAGCAGTACTTC
CDR3 protein: CASSMNYEQYF

CDR3 length: 16
clone size: once
J gene: TRBJ2-3
D gene: -
V gene: TRBV19
CDR3 DNA: TGTGCCAGTAGTATAATTCGGACATTAATTCCAGATACGCAGTATTTT
CDR3 protein: CASSIIRTLIPDTQYF

CDR3 length: 12
clone size: -
J gene: TRBJ1-2
D gene: -
V gene: TRBV6-5
CDR3 DNA: TGTGCCAGCAGTTTAAGGGTTTACGGCTACACCTTC
CDR3 protein: CASSLRVYGYTF